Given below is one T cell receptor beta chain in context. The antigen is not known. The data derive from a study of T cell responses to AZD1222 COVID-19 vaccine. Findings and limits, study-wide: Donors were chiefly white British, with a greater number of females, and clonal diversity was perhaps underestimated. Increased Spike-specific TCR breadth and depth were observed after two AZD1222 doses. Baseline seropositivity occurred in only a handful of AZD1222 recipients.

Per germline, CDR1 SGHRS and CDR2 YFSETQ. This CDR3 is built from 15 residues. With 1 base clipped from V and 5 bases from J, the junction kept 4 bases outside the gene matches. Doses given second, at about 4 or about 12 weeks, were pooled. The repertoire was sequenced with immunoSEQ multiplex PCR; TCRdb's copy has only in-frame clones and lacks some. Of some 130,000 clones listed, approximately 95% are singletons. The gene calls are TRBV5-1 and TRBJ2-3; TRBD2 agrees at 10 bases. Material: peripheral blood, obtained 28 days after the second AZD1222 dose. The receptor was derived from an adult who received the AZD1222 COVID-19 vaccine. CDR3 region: CASSLTSGVLDTQYF. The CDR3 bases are TGCGCCAGCAGCTTGACTAGCGGGGTTTTAGATACGCAGTATTTT.